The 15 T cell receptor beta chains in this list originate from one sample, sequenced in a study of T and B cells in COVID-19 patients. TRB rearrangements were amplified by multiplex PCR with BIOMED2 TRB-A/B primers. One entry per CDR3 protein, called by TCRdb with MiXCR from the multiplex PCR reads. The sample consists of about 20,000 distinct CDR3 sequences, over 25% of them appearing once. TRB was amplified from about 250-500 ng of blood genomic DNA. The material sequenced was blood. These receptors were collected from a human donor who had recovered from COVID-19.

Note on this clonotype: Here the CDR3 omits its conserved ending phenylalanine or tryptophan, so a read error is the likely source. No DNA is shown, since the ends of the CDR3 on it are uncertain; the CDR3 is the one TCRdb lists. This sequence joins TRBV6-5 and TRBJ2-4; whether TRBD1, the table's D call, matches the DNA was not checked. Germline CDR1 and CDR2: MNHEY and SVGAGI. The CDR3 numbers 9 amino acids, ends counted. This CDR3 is CASSSAGTG.

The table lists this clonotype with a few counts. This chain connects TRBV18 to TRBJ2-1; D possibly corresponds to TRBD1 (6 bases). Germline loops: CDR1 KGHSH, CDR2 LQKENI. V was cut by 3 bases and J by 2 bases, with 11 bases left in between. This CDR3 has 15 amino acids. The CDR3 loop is CASSPQRTAYNEQFF. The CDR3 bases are TGTGCCAGCTCACCCCAGAGGACAGCCTACAATGAGCAGTTCTTC.

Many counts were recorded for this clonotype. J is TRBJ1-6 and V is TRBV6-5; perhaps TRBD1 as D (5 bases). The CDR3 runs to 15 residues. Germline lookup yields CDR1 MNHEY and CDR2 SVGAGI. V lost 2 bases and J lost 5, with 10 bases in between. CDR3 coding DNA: TGTGCCAGCAGTTACATCCCGGGGGATAATTCACCCCTCCACTTT. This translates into CASSYIPGDNSPLHF.

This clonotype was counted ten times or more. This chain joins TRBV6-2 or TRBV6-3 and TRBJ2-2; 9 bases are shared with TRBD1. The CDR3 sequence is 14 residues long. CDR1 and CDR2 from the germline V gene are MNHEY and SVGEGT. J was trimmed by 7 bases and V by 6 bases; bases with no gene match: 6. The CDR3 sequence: CASSRGTGSGELFF. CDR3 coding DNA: TGTGCCAGCAGCCGTGGGACAGGGAGCGGGGAGCTGTTTTTT.

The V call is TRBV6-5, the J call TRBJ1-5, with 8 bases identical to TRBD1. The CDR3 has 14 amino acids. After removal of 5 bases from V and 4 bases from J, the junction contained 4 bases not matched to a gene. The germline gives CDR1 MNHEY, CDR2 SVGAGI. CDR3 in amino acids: CASSQGQGNQPQHF. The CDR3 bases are TGTGCCAGCAGTCAAGGACAGGGAAATCAGCCCCAGCATTTT.

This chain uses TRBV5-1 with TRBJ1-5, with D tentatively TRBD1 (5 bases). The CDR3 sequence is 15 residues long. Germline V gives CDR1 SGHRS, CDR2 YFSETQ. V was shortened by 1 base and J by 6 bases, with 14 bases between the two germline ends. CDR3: CASSLRGERAQPQHF. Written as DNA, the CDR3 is TGCGCCAGCAGCTTGAGAGGGGAAAGGGCTCAGCCCCAGCATTTT.

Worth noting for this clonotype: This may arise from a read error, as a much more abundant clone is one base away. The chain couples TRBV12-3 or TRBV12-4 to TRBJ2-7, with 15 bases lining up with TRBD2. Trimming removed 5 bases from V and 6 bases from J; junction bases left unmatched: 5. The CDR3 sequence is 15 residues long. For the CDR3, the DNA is TGTGCCAGCAGTCGCGGACTAGCGGGAGGGCCCGAGCAGTACTTC. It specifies CASSRGLAGGPEQYF.

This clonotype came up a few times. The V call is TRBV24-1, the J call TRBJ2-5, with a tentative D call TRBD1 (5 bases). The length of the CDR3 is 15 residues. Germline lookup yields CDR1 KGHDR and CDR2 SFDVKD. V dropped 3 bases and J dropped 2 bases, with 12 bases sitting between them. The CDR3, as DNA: TGTGCCACCAGTGATCCCAGGGTAGCTCAAGAGACCCAGTACTTC. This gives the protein CATSDPRVAQETQYF.

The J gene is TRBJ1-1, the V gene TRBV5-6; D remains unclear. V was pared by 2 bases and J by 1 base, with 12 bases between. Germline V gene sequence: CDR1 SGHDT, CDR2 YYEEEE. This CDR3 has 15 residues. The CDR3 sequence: CASSFRVLGNTEAFF. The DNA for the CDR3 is TGTGCCAGCAGCTTTCGGGTTCTGGGGAACACTGAAGCTTTCTTT.

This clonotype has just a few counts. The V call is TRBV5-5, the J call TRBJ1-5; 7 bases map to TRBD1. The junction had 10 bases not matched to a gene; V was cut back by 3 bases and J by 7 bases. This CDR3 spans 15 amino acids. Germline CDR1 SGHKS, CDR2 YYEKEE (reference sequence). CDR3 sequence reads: CASSSFSTGHQPQHF. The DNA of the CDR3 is TGTGCCAGCAGCTCTTTCTCGACAGGGCACCAGCCCCAGCATTTT.

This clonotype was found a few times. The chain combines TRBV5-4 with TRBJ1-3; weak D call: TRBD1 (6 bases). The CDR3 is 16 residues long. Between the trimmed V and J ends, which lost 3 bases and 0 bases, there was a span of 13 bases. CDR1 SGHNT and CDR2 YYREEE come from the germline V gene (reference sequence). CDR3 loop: CASSSPQGSSGNTIYF. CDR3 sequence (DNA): TGTGCCAGCAGCTCACCTCAGGGGTCCTCTGGAAACACCATATATTTT. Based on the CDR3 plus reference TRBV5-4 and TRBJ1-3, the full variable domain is ETGVTQSPTHLIKTRGQQVTLRCSSQSGHNTVSWYQQALGQGPQFIFQYYREEENGRGNFPPRFSGLQFPNYSSELNVNALELDDSALYLCASSSPQGSSGNTIYFGEGSWLTVV.

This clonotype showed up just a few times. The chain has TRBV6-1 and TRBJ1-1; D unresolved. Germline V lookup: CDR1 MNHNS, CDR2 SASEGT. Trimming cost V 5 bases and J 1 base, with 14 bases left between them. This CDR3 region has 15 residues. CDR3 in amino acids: CASSYSGLTNTEAFF. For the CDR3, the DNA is TGTGCCAGCAGTTACTCAGGACTCACGAACACTGAAGCTTTCTTT.

The DNA of the CDR3 is TGTGCCAGCACCCTGGGGGGGTCGAACACTGAAGCTTTCTTT. It is translated as CASTLGGSNTEAFF. The rearrangement joins TRBV12-3 or TRBV12-4 to TRBJ1-1, with TRBD1 as a possible D gene (5 bases). V was shortened by 7 bases and J by 1 base, with 13 bases between the two germline ends. This CDR3 has 14 amino acids.

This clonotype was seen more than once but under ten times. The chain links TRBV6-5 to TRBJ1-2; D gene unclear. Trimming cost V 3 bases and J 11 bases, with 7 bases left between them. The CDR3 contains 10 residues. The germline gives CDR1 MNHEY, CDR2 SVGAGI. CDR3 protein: CASSYGEYTF. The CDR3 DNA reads TGTGCCAGCAGTTATGGGGAGTACACCTTC.

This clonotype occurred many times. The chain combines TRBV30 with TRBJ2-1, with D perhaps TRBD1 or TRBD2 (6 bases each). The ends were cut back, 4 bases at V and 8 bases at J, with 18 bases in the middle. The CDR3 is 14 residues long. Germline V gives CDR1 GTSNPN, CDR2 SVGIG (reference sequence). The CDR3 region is CAWKPPGGGDEQFF. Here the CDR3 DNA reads TGTGCCTGGAAGCCCCCCGGGGGCGGGGATGAGCAGTTCTTC.